The 3 T cell receptor beta chains below were found in one sample sequenced in a study of blood T cell repertoires in COVID-19. Method: immunoSEQ multiplex PCR; TCRdb's copy keeps in-frame clones and lacks some. The sample has 360,000 or so clones; around 92% are singletons. Material: PBMCs or T cells enriched from blood (not recorded which). These receptors came from a woman between 25 and 40 years old who had recovered from COVID-19.

This clone was recorded once. This chain uses TRBV13 with TRBJ1-6; D uncertain. This CDR3 has 12 residues. Trimming cost V 4 bases and J 8 bases, with 6 bases left between them. Germline-derived CDR1 and CDR2 are PRHDT and FYEKMQ (reference sequence). CDR3 protein: CASSSSHSPLHF. CDR3 bases: TGTGCCAGCAGCTCGTCCCATTCACCCCTCCACTTT. Looking up the rest from reference TRBV13 and TRBJ1-6 gives the full variable domain: AAGVIQSPRHLIKEKRETATLKCYPIPRHDTVYWYQQGPGQDPQFLISFYEKMQSDKGSIPDRFSAQQFSDYHSELNMSSLELGDSALYFCASSSSHSPLHFGNGTRLTVT.

This clone was counted once. V and J are TRBV6-2 or TRBV6-3 and TRBJ1-2; D not certain. Germline CDR1 MNHEY, CDR2 SVGEGT. Trimming removed 2 bases from V and 4 bases from J, with 5 bases in between. This CDR3 is 12 amino acids long. The chain's CDR3 is CASSYGTYGYTF. The CDR3, as DNA: TGTGCCAGCAGTTACGGCACCTATGGCTACACCTTC.

The V call is TRBV7-9, the J call TRBJ1-1; D possibly corresponds to TRBD1 (6 bases). Germline V lookup: CDR1 SEHNR, CDR2 FQNEAQ (reference sequence). This CDR3 spans 13 amino acids. The V and J ends lost 0 bases and 10 bases respectively, with 12 bases between them. The CDR3 bases are TGTGCCAGCAGCTTAGCGGACGGGGGGCGAGCTTTCTTT. Protein: CASSLADGGRAFF.